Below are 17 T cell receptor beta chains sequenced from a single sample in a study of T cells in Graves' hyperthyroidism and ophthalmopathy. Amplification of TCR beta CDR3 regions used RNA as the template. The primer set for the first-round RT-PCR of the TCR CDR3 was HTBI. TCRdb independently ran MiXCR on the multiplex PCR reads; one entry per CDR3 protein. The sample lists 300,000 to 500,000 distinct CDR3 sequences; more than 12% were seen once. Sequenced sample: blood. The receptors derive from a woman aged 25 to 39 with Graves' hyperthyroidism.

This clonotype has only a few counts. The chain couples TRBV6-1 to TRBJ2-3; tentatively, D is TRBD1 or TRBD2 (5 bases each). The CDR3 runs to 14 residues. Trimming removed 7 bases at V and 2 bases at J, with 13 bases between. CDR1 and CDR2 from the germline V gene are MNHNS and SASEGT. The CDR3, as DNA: TGTGCCAGCAAACCGGGACCTACCACAGATACGCAGTATTTT. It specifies CASKPGPTTDTQYF.

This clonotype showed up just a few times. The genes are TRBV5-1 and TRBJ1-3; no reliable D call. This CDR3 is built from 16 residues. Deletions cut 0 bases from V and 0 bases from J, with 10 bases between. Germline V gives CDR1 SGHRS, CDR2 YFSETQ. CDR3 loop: CASSLAGASSGNTIYF. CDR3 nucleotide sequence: TGCGCCAGCAGCTTGGCAGGAGCCTCCTCTGGAAACACCATATATTTT.

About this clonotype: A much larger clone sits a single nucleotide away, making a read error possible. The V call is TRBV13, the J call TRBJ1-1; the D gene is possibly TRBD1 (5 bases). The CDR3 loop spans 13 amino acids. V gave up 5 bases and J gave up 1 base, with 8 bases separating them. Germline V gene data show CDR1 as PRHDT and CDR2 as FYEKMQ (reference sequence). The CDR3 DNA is TGTGCCAGCAGCAAGACAGCGAACACTGAAGCTTTCTTT. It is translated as CASSKTANTEAFF.

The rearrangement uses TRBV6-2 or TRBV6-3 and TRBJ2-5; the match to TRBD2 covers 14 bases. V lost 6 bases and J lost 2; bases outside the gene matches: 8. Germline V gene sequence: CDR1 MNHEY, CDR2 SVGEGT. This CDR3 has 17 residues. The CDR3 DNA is TGTGCCAGCAGGGGGGGACTAGCGGGAGATTGGCAAGAGACCCAGTACTTC. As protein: CASRGGLAGDWQETQYF.

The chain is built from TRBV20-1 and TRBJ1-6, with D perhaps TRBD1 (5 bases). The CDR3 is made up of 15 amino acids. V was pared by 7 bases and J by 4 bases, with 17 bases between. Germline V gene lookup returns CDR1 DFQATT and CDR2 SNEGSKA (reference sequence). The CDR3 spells CSGRGPGGYNSPLHF. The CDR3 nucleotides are TGCAGTGGAAGGGGCCCCGGGGGGTATAATTCACCCCTCCACTTT.

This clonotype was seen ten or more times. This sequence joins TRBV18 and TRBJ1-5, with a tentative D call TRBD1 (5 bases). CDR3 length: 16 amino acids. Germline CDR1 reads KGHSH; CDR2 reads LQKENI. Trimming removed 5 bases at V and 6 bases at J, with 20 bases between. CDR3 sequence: CASSSGTPLDSQPQHF. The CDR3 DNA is TGTGCCAGCTCATCAGGGACGCCCTTAGATAGTCAGCCCCAGCATTTT.

The CDR3 DNA sequence: TGTGCCAGCAGCGTGCGGACTAGCGGTTCCAATGAGCAGTTCTTC. Residues: CASSVRTSGSNEQFF. The chain joins TRBV5-8 to TRBJ2-1; 10 nucleotides match TRBD2. The CDR3 sequence is 15 residues long. The germline gives CDR1 SGHTS, CDR2 YDEGEE. V dropped 4 bases and J dropped 6; count of bases not matched to a gene: 7. Full variable domain (missing parts from reference TRBV5-8 and TRBJ2-1): EAGVTQSPTHLIKTRGQQATLRCSPISGHTSVYWYQQALGLGLQFLLWYDEGEERNRGNFPPRFSGRQFPNYSSELNVNALELEDSALYLCASSVRTSGSNEQFFGPGTRLTVL.

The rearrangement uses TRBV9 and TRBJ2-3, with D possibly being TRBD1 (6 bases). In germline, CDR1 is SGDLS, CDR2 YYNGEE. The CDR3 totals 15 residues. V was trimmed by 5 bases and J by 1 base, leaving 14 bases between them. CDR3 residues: CASSPGYRGTDTQYF. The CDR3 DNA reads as TGTGCCAGCAGTCCGGGATACAGGGGCACAGATACGCAGTATTTT.

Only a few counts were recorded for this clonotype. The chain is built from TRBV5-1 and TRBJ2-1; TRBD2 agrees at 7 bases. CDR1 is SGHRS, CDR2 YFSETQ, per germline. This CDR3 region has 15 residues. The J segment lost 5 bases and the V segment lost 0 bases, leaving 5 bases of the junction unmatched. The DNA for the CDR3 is TGCGCCAGCAGCTTGGTTCTAGCGGCGGACAATGAGCAGTTCTTC. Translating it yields CASSLVLAADNEQFF.

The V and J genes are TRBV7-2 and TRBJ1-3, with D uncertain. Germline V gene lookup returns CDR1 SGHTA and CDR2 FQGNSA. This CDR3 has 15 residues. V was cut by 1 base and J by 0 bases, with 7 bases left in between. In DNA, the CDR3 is TGTGCCAGCAGCTTAGTGGTAGGCTCTGGAAACACCATATATTTT. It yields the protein CASSLVVGSGNTIYF.

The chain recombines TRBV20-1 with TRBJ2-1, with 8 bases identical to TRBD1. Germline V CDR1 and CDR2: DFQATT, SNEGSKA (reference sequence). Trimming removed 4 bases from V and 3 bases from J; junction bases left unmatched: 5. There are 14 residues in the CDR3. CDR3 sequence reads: CSAKGQGFYNEQFF. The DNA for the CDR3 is TGCAGTGCTAAAGGACAGGGATTCTACAATGAGCAGTTCTTC.

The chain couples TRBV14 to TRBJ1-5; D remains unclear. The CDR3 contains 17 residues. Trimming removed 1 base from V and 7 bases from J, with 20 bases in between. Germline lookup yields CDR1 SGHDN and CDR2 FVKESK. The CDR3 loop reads CASSQVVLGQLGQPQHF. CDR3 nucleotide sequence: TGTGCCAGCAGCCAAGTCGTCTTAGGGCAGCTAGGGCAGCCCCAGCATTTT.

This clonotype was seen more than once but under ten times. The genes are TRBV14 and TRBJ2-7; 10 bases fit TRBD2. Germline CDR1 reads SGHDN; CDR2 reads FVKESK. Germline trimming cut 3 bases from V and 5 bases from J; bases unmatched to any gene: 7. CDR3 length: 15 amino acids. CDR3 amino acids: CASSHSAGGPHEQYF. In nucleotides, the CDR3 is TGTGCCAGCAGCCACTCAGCGGGAGGGCCCCACGAGCAGTACTTC. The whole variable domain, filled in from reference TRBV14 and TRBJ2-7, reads EAGVTQFPSHSVIEKGQTVTLRCDPISGHDNLYWYRRVMGKEIKFLLHFVKESKQDESGMPNNRFLAERTGGTYSTLKVQPAELEDSGVYFCASSHSAGGPHEQYFGPGTRLTVT.

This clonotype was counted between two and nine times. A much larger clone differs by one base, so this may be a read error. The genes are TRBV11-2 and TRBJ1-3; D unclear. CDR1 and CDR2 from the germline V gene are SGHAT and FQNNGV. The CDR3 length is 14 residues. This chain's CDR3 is CASSLVVSENTIYF. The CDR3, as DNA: TGTGCCAGCAGCTTAGTAGTCTCTGAAAACACCATATATTTT.

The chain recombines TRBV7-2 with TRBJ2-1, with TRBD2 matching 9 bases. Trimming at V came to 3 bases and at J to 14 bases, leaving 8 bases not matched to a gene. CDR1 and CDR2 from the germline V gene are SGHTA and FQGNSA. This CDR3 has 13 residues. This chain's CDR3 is CASSFVAGDGEFF. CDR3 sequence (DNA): TGTGCCAGCAGCTTTGTAGCGGGGGACGGGGAGTTCTTC.

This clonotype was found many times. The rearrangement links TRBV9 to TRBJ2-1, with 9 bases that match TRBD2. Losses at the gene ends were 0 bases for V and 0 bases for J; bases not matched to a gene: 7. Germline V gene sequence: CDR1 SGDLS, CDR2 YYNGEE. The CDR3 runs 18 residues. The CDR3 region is CASSVAPLSGSSYNEQFF. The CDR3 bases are TGTGCCAGCAGCGTAGCTCCCCTTAGCGGGAGCTCCTACAATGAGCAGTTCTTC.

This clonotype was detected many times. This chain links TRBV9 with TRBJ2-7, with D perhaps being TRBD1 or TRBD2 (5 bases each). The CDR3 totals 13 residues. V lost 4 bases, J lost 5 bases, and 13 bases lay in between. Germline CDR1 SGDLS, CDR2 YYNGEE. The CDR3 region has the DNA TGTGCCAGCAGCTCACAGGACTTTAACGAGCAGTACTTC. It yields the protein CASSSQDFNEQYF.